The 32 T cell receptor beta chains in this list originate from one sample, sequenced in a study of CD8 T cells in ankylosing spondylitis. Study-level points and caveats: Characteristic of ankylosing spondylitis blood, it appeared, was a TCR beta motif comprising several highly homologous variants.

TCRdb re-derived calls from the 5' RACE reads in MiXCR, one entry per CDR3 protein. The top ten clones hold about 0.9% of a sample with under 550,000 distinct CDR3 sequences, more than 25% of them seen once. Their cognate antigens are unknown. Sequencing used blood, either unsorted or a sorted T cell fraction (not recorded which). The receptors derive from a male donor with ankylosing spondylitis.

The chain links TRBV10-3 to TRBJ2-3; TRBD2 matches 15 bases. CDR1 is ENHRY, CDR2 SYGVKD, per germline. CDR3 length: 16 amino acids. V lost 7 bases, J lost 2 bases, and 4 bases stayed unmatched. The CDR3 DNA follows: TGTGCCATCACCGGACTAGCGGGAGGGCTCACAGATACGCAGTATTTT. Amino acid sequence: CAITGLAGGLTDTQYF.

The chain has TRBV24-1 and TRBJ1-1; D is ambiguous. V dropped 4 bases and J dropped 0 bases, with 23 bases sitting between them. Germline loops: CDR1 KGHDR, CDR2 SFDVKD. This CDR3 comprises 19 residues. CDR3: CATSDWGENSRILNTEAFF. CDR3 in DNA: TGTGCCACCAGTGACTGGGGAGAGAATTCACGGATTCTGAACACTGAAGCTTTCTTT.

The chain is built from TRBV7-9 and TRBJ2-7, with 7 nucleotides matching TRBD2. CDR3 size: 14 residues. J was trimmed by 2 bases and V by 3 bases; bases with no gene match: 4. Germline assignment: CDR1 SEHNR and CDR2 FQNEAQ (reference sequence). The DNA of the CDR3 is TGTGCCAGCAGCTTTGGCGGGAGTACCTACGAGCAGTACTTC. Residues: CASSFGGSTYEQYF.

This clonotype was picked up a small number of times. The chain recombines TRBV5-1 with TRBJ2-3, with 10 bases aligning to TRBD2. In germline, CDR1 is SGHRS, CDR2 YFSETQ. V shed 1 base and J 5 bases; nucleotides not matched to a gene: 10. This CDR3 comprises 17 residues. This CDR3 is CASSLTPSGSNQDTQYF. In nucleotides, the CDR3 is TGCGCCAGCAGCTTGACGCCTAGCGGGAGTAATCAAGATACGCAGTATTTT.

The chain employs TRBV7-2 and TRBJ2-3; D is perhaps TRBD2 (5 bases). The CDR3 has 13 amino acids. The V and J ends lost 5 bases and 4 bases respectively, with 10 bases between them. Germline loops: CDR1 SGHTA, CDR2 FQGNSA. CDR3 sequence: CASSRLPPDTQYF. The CDR3 coding sequence is TGTGCCAGCAGCCGACTACCCCCAGATACGCAGTATTTT.

Here the CDR3 reads CASSYPGQGARNEQFF. The CDR3, as DNA: TGTGCCAGCAGCTATCCGGGACAGGGGGCTAGGAATGAGCAGTTCTTC. The V gene is TRBV5-6, the J gene TRBJ2-1, with 12 positions matching TRBD1. The CDR3 loop spans 16 amino acids. Germline trimming cut 3 bases from V and 7 bases from J; bases unmatched to any gene: 8. CDR1 SGHDT and CDR2 YYEEEE come from the germline V gene. Drawing the rest from reference TRBV5-6 and TRBJ2-1, the complete variable domain is DAGVTQSPTHLIKTRGQQVTLRCSPKSGHDTVSWYQQALGQGPQFIFQYYEEEERQRGNFPDRFSGHQFPNYSSELNVNALLLGDSALYLCASSYPGQGARNEQFFGPGTRLTVL.

The chain carries TRBV12-3 or TRBV12-4 and TRBJ1-2; 7 bases are a match to TRBD1. The CDR3 totals 12 residues. Trimming removed 8 bases from V and 4 bases from J; junction bases left unmatched: 4. The CDR3 DNA reads as TGTGCCAGCGCGGGACAGCTCTATGGCTACACCTTC. Translation gives CASAGQLYGYTF.

This clonotype came up a few times. The chain uses TRBV12-3 or TRBV12-4 and TRBJ1-2; D possibly corresponds to TRBD1 (5 bases). Deletions cut 3 bases from V and 3 bases from J, with 23 bases between. There are 18 residues in the CDR3. The chain's CDR3 is CASSFGDSARGVDYGYTF. CDR3 sequence (DNA): TGTGCCAGCAGTTTTGGTGATTCTGCTCGGGGGGTAGACTATGGCTACACCTTC.

This clonotype has only a few counts. This chain connects TRBV24-1 to TRBJ2-2; 7 bases are a match to TRBD1. V was clipped by 5 bases and J by 2 bases; unmatched bases: 10. The CDR3 loop spans 17 amino acids. The germline V gene encodes CDR1 KGHDR and CDR2 SFDVKD. The DNA of the CDR3 is TGTGCCACCAGTGTCCAAACCGGGACAGCAAACACCGGGGAGCTGTTTTTT. Protein: CATSVQTGTANTGELFF.

This clonotype showed up just once. The rearrangement uses TRBV20-1 and TRBJ2-3; D is perhaps TRBD1 (6 bases). Trimming pared 0 bases from V and 3 bases from J, leaving 19 bases between. Germline V gene data show CDR1 as DFQATT and CDR2 as SNEGSKA (reference sequence). CDR3 length equals 17 residues. The CDR3 reads CSARDSRKGVWTDTQYF. CDR3 nucleotide sequence: TGCAGTGCTAGAGATAGTCGTAAGGGGGTTTGGACAGATACGCAGTATTTT.

The CDR3 protein is CSAGRLTSGYTDTQYF. In DNA, the CDR3 is TGCAGTGCTGGCCGCCTGACTAGCGGTTACACAGATACGCAGTATTTT. This sequence joins TRBV20-1 and TRBJ2-3; the match to TRBD2 covers 9 bases. CDR3 length equals 16 residues. CDR1 is DFQATT, CDR2 SNEGSKA, per germline (reference sequence). Trimming at V came to 5 bases and at J to 2 bases, leaving 11 bases not matched to a gene.

This clonotype was seen a few times. V gene TRBV27 combines with J gene TRBJ1-1; a weak D match, TRBD1 (6 bases). Germline CDR1 MNHEY, CDR2 SMNVEV (reference sequence). The CDR3 is 14 residues long. V lost 5 bases to trimming and J lost 1 base, with 11 bases between them. CDR3 sequence (DNA): TGTGCCAGCAGTGCCTCGGACAGGAACACTGAAGCTTTCTTT. Protein product: CASSASDRNTEAFF.

The V and J genes are TRBV6-4 and TRBJ2-2, with D perhaps matching TRBD2 (5 bases). The CDR3 is 15 amino acids. In germline, CDR1 is MRHNA, CDR2 SNTAGT. V was pared by 3 bases and J by 5 bases, with 13 bases between. The CDR3 sequence: CASSEVSGETGELFF. The CDR3 DNA follows: TGTGCCAGCAGTGAAGTAAGCGGAGAGACCGGGGAGCTGTTTTTT.

This clonotype was seen a handful of times. The chain uses TRBV6-6 and TRBJ1-1; 12 bases agree with TRBD1. The CDR3 totals 13 residues. Per the germline V gene, CDR1 is MNHNY and CDR2 is SVGAGI (reference sequence). J was trimmed by 8 bases and V by 5 bases; bases with no gene match: 3. The CDR3, as DNA: TGTGCCAGCAGTGGGACAGGGGGCTCAGAAGCTTTCTTT. This sequence encodes CASSGTGGSEAFF.

This clonotype appeared a few times. CDR3 in amino acids: CASSWGTGGTDTQYF. The CDR3 nucleotides are TGTGCCAGCAGCTGGGGGACAGGGGGCACAGATACGCAGTATTTT. This chain connects TRBV7-6 to TRBJ2-3, with 10 positions matching TRBD1. Germline CDR1 reads SGHVS; CDR2 reads FNYEAQ. The ends lost 4 bases at V and 1 base at J; junction bases unmatched: 2. The length of the CDR3 is 15 residues.

The gene calls are TRBV20-1 and TRBJ2-5, with TRBD2 identical over 9 bases. There are 15 residues in the CDR3. CDR1 and CDR2 from the germline V gene are DFQATT and SNEGSKA (reference sequence). The trim removed 5 bases at V and 1 base at J, leaving 8 bases unmatched. The CDR3, as DNA: TGCAGTGCTCCCCGCCCTAGCGGGGTCCAAGAGACCCAGTACTTC. This translates into CSAPRPSGVQETQYF.

This clonotype appeared a few times. The chain links TRBV20-1 to TRBJ2-5; 9 nucleotides align to TRBD2. In germline, CDR1 is DFQATT, CDR2 SNEGSKA (reference sequence). Trimming cost V 0 bases and J 4 bases; bases outside gene matches: 6. The CDR3 has 15 amino acids. In DNA, the CDR3 is TGCAGTGCTAGAGACGGCGGGAGGGCCGCAGAGACCCAGTACTTC. Encoded protein: CSARDGGRAAETQYF.

This clonotype was seen only a few times. V is TRBV9 and J is TRBJ2-1; 7 nucleotides line up with TRBD1. The CDR3 runs to 16 residues. Germline CDR1 SGDLS, CDR2 YYNGEE. The V and J ends lost 4 bases and 0 bases, in that order; junction bases with no gene match: 7. The CDR3 spells CASSPRQGTSYNEQFF. The CDR3 region has the DNA TGTGCCAGCAGCCCTCGACAGGGTACCTCCTACAATGAGCAGTTCTTC.

The chain recombines TRBV9 with TRBJ2-3; 7 bases fit TRBD2. The germline CDR1 and CDR2 sequences are SGDLS and YYNGEE. J gave up 4 bases and V 3 bases, and 5 bases lay outside the gene matches. This CDR3 spans 14 amino acids. CDR3 region: CASSGGGSSDTQYF. Written as DNA, the CDR3 is TGTGCCAGCAGCGGGGGCGGGAGTTCAGATACGCAGTATTTT.

This chain joins TRBV20-1 and TRBJ2-1; 11 bases agree with TRBD2. The length of the CDR3 is 19 residues. Trimming removed 3 bases from V and 4 bases from J; junction bases left unmatched: 17. The germline CDR1 and CDR2 sequences are DFQATT and SNEGSKA (reference sequence). DNA for the CDR3: TGCAGTGCTAGGGTACCACTCTTAGCGGGAGGGCCGAGTTACAATGAGCAGTTCTTC. It encodes CSARVPLLAGGPSYNEQFF.

This clonotype showed up just a few times. The rearrangement links TRBV6-1 to TRBJ2-5; D is perhaps TRBD1 or TRBD2 (5 bases each). The CDR3 has 16 amino acids. V lost 6 bases and J 4 bases, leaving 21 bases between the germline ends. Germline V gene sequence: CDR1 MNHNS, CDR2 SASEGT. CDR3: CASRGLGVKWRETQYF. DNA for the CDR3: TGTGCCAGCAGGGGTCTGGGGGTGAAGTGGCGAGAGACCCAGTACTTC.

This clonotype has a count of ten or more. This chain uses TRBV4-1 with TRBJ2-7; D unresolved. CDR1 is MGHRA, CDR2 YSYEKL, per germline. The CDR3 is made up of 14 amino acids. Trimming shortened V by 4 bases and J by 0 bases, and 10 bases separated the two germline ends. The CDR3 region is CASSPLTDSYEQYV. CDR3 bases: TGCGCCAGCAGCCCCCTGACGGACTCCTACGAGCAGTACGTC.

This clonotype has only a few counts. The rearrangement uses TRBV27 and TRBJ2-5, with D uncertain. This CDR3 contains 12 residues. Trimming removed 8 bases at V and 7 bases at J, with 14 bases between. CDR1 is MNHEY and CDR2 is SMNVEV in the germline V gene (reference sequence). The CDR3 coding sequence is TGTGCCAGCGCGAATGCCGAAGGGACCCAGTACTTC. Translated, it gives CASANAEGTQYF.

This clonotype has just a few counts. This chain joins TRBV20-1 and TRBJ2-3, with 7 nucleotides matching TRBD2. CDR1 and CDR2 (germline): DFQATT, SNEGSKA (reference sequence). The CDR3 contains 15 residues. Trimming removed 2 bases from V and 0 bases from J; junction bases left unmatched: 5. Here the CDR3 DNA reads TGCAGTGCTAGAATGCCTAGCGGAAGCACAGATACGCAGTATTTT. Translation gives CSARMPSGSTDTQYF.

This clonotype was found a few times. The chain couples TRBV6-6 to TRBJ1-3; D perhaps matches TRBD1 (6 bases). The CDR3 has 13 residues. Germline V gives CDR1 MNHNY, CDR2 SVGAGI (reference sequence). V lost 6 bases to trimming and J lost 4 bases, with 10 bases between them. The CDR3 region has the DNA TGTGCCAGCAGACCCGGACAGGGAAACACCATATATTTT. Protein: CASRPGQGNTIYF.

The chain carries TRBV2 and TRBJ1-1, with 7 bases that match TRBD1. Losses at the gene ends were 3 bases for V and 1 base for J; bases not matched to a gene: 11. The CDR3 loop spans 17 amino acids. Germline V CDR1 and CDR2: SNHLY, FYNNEI. The CDR3: CASSDSPGQKKNTEAFF. The CDR3 DNA is TGTGCCAGCAGTGATAGCCCGGGACAGAAGAAGAACACTGAAGCTTTCTTT. Drawing the rest from reference TRBV2 and TRBJ1-1, the complete variable domain is EPEVTQTPSHQVTQMGQEVILRCVPISNHLYFYWYRQILGQKVEFLVSFYNNEISEKSEIFDDQFSVERPDGSNFTLKIRSTKLEDSAMYFCASSDSPGQKKNTEAFFGQGTRLTVV.

This clonotype has only a few counts. The rearrangement links TRBV21-1 to TRBJ2-7; the table's D gene call, TRBD2, was not cross checked with the DNA. TRBV21-1 is listed as a pseudogene. This CDR3 region has 13 residues. This chain's CDR3 is CARRTSGVGGQYV. CDR3 sequence (DNA): TGTGCCAGGAGGACTAGCGGGGTAGGGGGGCAGTACGTC.

The chain employs TRBV24-1 and TRBJ2-1, with 13 bases aligning to TRBD2. V shed 4 bases and J 3 bases; nucleotides not matched to a gene: 8. This CDR3 is built from 18 residues. The germline V gene encodes CDR1 KGHDR and CDR2 SFDVKD. The chain's CDR3 is CATSDRTSGRAVYNEQFF. CDR3 sequence (DNA): TGTGCCACCAGTGACCGTACTAGCGGGAGGGCCGTCTACAATGAGCAGTTCTTC.

The chain links TRBV7-9 to TRBJ1-6; no firm D call. The V and J ends lost 6 bases and 8 bases respectively, with 17 bases between them. The CDR3 totals 15 residues. Germline assignment: CDR1 SEHNR and CDR2 FQNEAQ (reference sequence). As DNA, the CDR3 is TGTGCCAGCAGTCCGGTGTGGACGGTGGATTCACCCCTCCACTTT. This gives the protein CASSPVWTVDSPLHF.

The chain couples TRBV9 to TRBJ2-7; D remains unclear. The V and J ends lost 3 bases and 4 bases respectively, with 14 bases between them. The CDR3 extends over 14 amino acids. Per germline, CDR1 SGDLS and CDR2 YYNGEE. The CDR3 nucleotides read TGTGCCAGCAGCGCTTCTCTCGTCTCATACGAGCAGTACTTC. It specifies CASSASLVSYEQYF.

The table lists this clonotype with a few counts. The chain is built from TRBV20-1 and TRBJ1-1; TRBD1 agrees at 8 bases. From germline, CDR1 is DFQATT and CDR2 SNEGSKA (reference sequence). V lost 4 bases and J lost 5; bases outside the gene matches: 3. The CDR3 runs 12 residues. CDR3: CSATGGKTEAFF. The CDR3 nucleotides read TGCAGTGCTACAGGGGGCAAGACTGAAGCTTTCTTT.

The rearrangement uses TRBV20-1 and TRBJ1-1, with D possibly matching TRBD1 (5 bases). V lost 0 bases, J lost 3 bases, and 11 bases lay in between. CDR1 is DFQATT, CDR2 SNEGSKA, per germline (reference sequence). This CDR3 contains 14 residues. The DNA for the CDR3 is TGCAGTGCTAGAGATGGTTGGGGGTACACTGAAGCTTTCTTT. It is translated as CSARDGWGYTEAFF.